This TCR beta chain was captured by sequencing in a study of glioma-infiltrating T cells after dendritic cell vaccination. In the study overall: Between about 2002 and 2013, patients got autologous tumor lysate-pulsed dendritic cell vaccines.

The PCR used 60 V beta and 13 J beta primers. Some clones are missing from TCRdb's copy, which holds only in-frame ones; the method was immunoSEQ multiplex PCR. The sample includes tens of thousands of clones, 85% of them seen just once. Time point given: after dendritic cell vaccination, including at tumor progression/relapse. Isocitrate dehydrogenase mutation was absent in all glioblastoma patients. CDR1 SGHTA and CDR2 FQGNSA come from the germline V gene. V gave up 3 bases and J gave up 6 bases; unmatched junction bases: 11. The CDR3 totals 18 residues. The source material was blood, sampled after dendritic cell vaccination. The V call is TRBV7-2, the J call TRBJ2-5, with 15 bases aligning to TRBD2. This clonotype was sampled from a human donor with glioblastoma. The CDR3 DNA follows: TGTGCCAGCAGCTTGCCCGGGACTAGCGGGGGGCGCGTTCAGACCCAGTACTTC. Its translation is CASSLPGTSGGRVQTQYF.